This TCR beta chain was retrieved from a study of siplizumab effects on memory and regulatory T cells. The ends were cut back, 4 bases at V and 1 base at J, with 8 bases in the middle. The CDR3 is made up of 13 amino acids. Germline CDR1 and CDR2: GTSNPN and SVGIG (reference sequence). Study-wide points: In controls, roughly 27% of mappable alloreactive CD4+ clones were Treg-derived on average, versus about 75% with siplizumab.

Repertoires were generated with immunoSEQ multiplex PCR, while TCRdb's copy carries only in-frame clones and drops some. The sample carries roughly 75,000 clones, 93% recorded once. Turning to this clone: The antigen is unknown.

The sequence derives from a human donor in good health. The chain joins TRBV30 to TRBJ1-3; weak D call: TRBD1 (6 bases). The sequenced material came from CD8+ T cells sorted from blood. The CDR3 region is CAWNTGSGNTIYF. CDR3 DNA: TGTGCCTGGAACACAGGGTCTGGAAACACCATATATTTT.